This T cell receptor (beta chain) emerged from a study of post-analysis software for immune sequencing data. General observations from the study: When compared against controls, multiple sclerosis patients showed significantly lower normalized Chao1 diversity. Compared with controls, patients had more of 4 to 6 TRBV segments, including TRBV5-6, TRBV5-1 and TRBV20-1.

CDR1 is DFQATT and CDR2 is SNEGSKA in the germline V gene (reference sequence). The CDR3 has 12 amino acids. On this clonotype: Its antigen is undetermined. This clone may be a read error of a much larger clone one base away.

The library was made from cDNA and included unique molecular identifiers. TCRdb reprocessed the PCR reads with MiXCR, giving one entry per CDR3 protein. The table has fewer than 850,000 distinct CDR3 sequences, about 27% seen once. The J gene is TRBJ2-7, the V gene TRBV20-1, with D perhaps TRBD2 (5 bases). What was sequenced was blood. The sequence derives from a girl aged 5 to 17 with multiple sclerosis. The CDR3 is CTSYADGGEQYF. CDR3 sequence (DNA): TGCACCAGCTATGCCGACGGCGGGGAGCAGTACTTC.